The 2 T cell receptor beta chains in this list originate from one sample, sequenced in a study of vaccination and CD4 T cells after COVID-19. No antigen is known for these receptors. As for time point: late sampling 161 to 241 days after vaccination in a few convalescent patients. Treatment in this sample: approximately nine-day PBMC culture with coronavirus spike peptide pools or control peptides (ViraFEST assay). Scientists ran DNA taken from cultured CD4+ T cells through the Oncomine TCR Beta short-read assay for sequencing. Each CDR3 protein gets one entry after TCRdb re-called the PCR reads with MiXCR. The sample consists of 20,000 to 30,000 distinct CDR3 sequences, 35% to 55% of them appearing once. The sample was CD4+ T cells from blood, cultured in vitro, taken about 7 months after SARS-CoV-2 vaccination. Source of these receptors: a human donor who had recovered from COVID-19.

In this sample, this clonotype turned up a few times. The V gene is TRBV6-5, the J gene TRBJ1-5, with 7 bases aligning to TRBD1. Trimming at V came to 2 bases and at J to 4 bases, leaving 8 bases not matched to a gene. The CDR3 length is 16 residues. The V gene's germline CDR1 is MNHEY and CDR2 SVGAGI. This chain's CDR3 is CASSYTNRGGNQPQHF. The CDR3 bases are TGTGCCAGCAGTTACACGAACAGGGGCGGGAATCAGCCCCAGCATTTT.

The chain employs TRBV11-1 and TRBJ1-1, with 8 positions matching TRBD1. With V trimmed by 5 bases and J by 5 bases, 7 bases remained unmatched. CDR3 length: 14 amino acids. Germline V gene sequence: CDR1 SGHAT, CDR2 FQDESV (reference sequence). The chain's CDR3 is CASSDRGGVTEAFF. The CDR3 DNA sequence: TGTGCCAGCAGCGACAGGGGTGGAGTTACTGAAGCTTTCTTT.